The 23 T cell receptor beta chains below were found in one sample sequenced in a study of shared clonotypes between healthy human individuals (dated by TCRdb to 2020 to 2021). Library method: the immunoSEQ multiplex PCR assay. TCRdb obtained this table from immuneACCESS and retained in-frame rearrangements with V and J assigned. These tables miss some clones; where compared with another copy, unresolved V genes account for less than half of the shortfall, and the remainder is unexplained. This sample is represented by around 1.4 million clones; around 98.5% of them were singletons. The ten largest clones capture over 0.3% of the sample. Source material: naive CD4+ T cells sorted from blood. Reading the label with the study, this specimen's cell subset or site is: CD45RA+ positively selected. The receptors were sampled from a young man in good health.

This rearrangement joins TRBV18 to TRBJ2-5, with D possibly matching TRBD1 (6 bases). Trimming cost V 5 bases and J 1 base, with 14 bases left between them. The CDR3 runs to 15 residues. Germline V gene sequence: CDR1 KGHSH, CDR2 LQKENI. CDR3 nucleotide sequence: TGTGCCAGCTCATCAATCGGGACATCCCAAGAGACCCAGTACTTC. This translates into CASSSIGTSQETQYF.

The CDR3 sequence is CASSSRDSNTEAFF. The DNA of the CDR3 is TGCGCCAGCAGCTCTAGAGACAGTAACACTGAAGCTTTCTTT. This chain connects TRBV5-1 to TRBJ1-1, with D maybe TRBD1 (5 bases). Germline CDR1 is SGHRS and CDR2 is YFSETQ. This CDR3 contains 14 residues. V lost 3 bases to trimming and J lost 2 bases, with 11 bases between them.

V gene TRBV5-1 combines with J gene TRBJ2-3; weak D call: TRBD1 (5 bases). V was pared by 0 bases and J by 4 bases, with 9 bases between. CDR1 and CDR2 from the germline V gene are SGHRS and YFSETQ. The CDR3 runs 14 residues. The DNA for the CDR3 is TGCGCCAGCAGCTTGGAGGCAGGGCCAGATACGCAGTATTTT. Protein product: CASSLEAGPDTQYF.

This chain uses TRBV18 with TRBJ2-7, with a possible D match to TRBD2 (6 bases). The V and J ends lost 4 bases and 2 bases respectively, with 12 bases between them. Germline CDR1 and CDR2: KGHSH and LQKENI. The CDR3 runs to 14 residues. The CDR3 DNA follows: TGTGCCAGCTCACTCGCGGGGAGGACCTACGAGCAGTACTTC. Protein: CASSLAGRTYEQYF.

This clone is a singleton in its sample. This rearrangement joins TRBV6-5 to TRBJ2-7; 8 nucleotides align to TRBD2. Germline V gene data show CDR1 as MNHEY and CDR2 as SVGAGI. There are 13 residues in the CDR3. V lost 7 bases and J lost 3; bases outside the gene matches: 5. CDR3 sequence: CASKLAGNYEQYF. The CDR3, as DNA: TGTGCCAGCAAGTTAGCGGGAAACTACGAGCAGTACTTC.

The chain couples TRBV7-8 to TRBJ1-2, with D maybe TRBD1 (6 bases). The CDR3 runs 14 residues. The germline CDR1 and CDR2 sequences are SGHVS and FQNEAQ. Deletions cut 1 base from V and 1 base from J, with 7 bases between. Written as DNA, the CDR3 is TGTGCCAGCAGCTTAGGGACAGATAACTATGGCTACACCTTC. Its protein is CASSLGTDNYGYTF.

This chain uses TRBV19 with TRBJ1-5, with D perhaps matching TRBD1 (5 bases). V gave up 4 bases and J gave up 6 bases, with 13 bases separating them. Germline assignment: CDR1 LNHDA and CDR2 SQIVND (reference sequence). The CDR3 runs to 14 residues. In DNA form, the CDR3 reads TGTGCCAGTAGTACCGACAGACTAGGTCAGCCCCAGCATTTT. It yields the protein CASSTDRLGQPQHF.

This rearrangement joins TRBV28 to TRBJ2-3; a weak D match, TRBD1 (7 bases). The CDR3 runs 15 residues. The ends were cut back, 6 bases at V and 4 bases at J, with 17 bases in the middle. Germline V lookup: CDR1 MDHEN, CDR2 SYDVKM. The CDR3 DNA is TGTGCCAGCAGATCCCAGGGGGGAGGCGCAGATACGCAGTATTTT. Protein sequence: CASRSQGGGADTQYF.

The rearrangement uses TRBV5-6 and TRBJ1-4; D is perhaps TRBD1 (5 bases). The V end lost 1 base, the J end lost 3 bases, and 7 bases lay between the germline ends. This CDR3 has 14 residues. Germline V gene lookup returns CDR1 SGHDT and CDR2 YYEEEE. CDR3 protein: CASSLKGANEKLFF. The CDR3 DNA is TGTGCCAGCAGCTTGAAAGGGGCTAATGAAAAACTGTTTTTT.

The gene calls are TRBV19 and TRBJ2-7; D remains ambiguous. The V end was cut by 1 base, the J end by 3 bases, with 4 bases between. The CDR3 loop spans 12 amino acids. Per the germline V gene, CDR1 is LNHDA and CDR2 is SQIVND (reference sequence). CDR3: CASSIGNYEQYF. The CDR3 region has the DNA TGTGCCAGTAGTATAGGGAACTACGAGCAGTACTTC.

The V gene is TRBV25-1, the J gene TRBJ2-6; D is unresolved. The germline V gene encodes CDR1 MGHDK and CDR2 SYGVNS. The CDR3 extends over 17 amino acids. Trimming left V 6 bases short and J 0 bases short, with 15 bases between. The DNA for the CDR3 is TGTGCCAGCAGCCCCCCTTGGACCGGCTCTGGGGCCAACGTCCTGACTTTC. This gives the protein CASSPPWTGSGANVLTF.

This chain joins TRBV6-6 and TRBJ2-7; weak D call: TRBD2 (5 bases). This CDR3 has 13 residues. CDR1 and CDR2 (germline): MNHNY, SVGAGI (reference sequence). The V gene lost 7 bases and the J gene lost 2 bases, with 12 bases spanning the gap. The CDR3 protein is CASTPPGTYEQYF. The CDR3 DNA sequence: TGTGCCAGCACCCCCCCCGGGACCTACGAGCAGTACTTC.

In DNA, the CDR3 is TGCGCCAGCAGATGGAGGGGGAACACCGGGGAGCTGTTTTTT. It codes for CASRWRGNTGELFF. J is TRBJ2-2 and V is TRBV10-2; D might be TRBD2 (6 bases). CDR1 and CDR2 (germline): WSHSY, SAAADI. This CDR3 has 14 amino acids. Trimming took off 6 bases at V and 1 base at J, with 9 bases between the two ends.

To note about this clone: The same CDR3 arises from other DNA sequences in this sample as well. The V call is TRBV18, the J call TRBJ2-6; D ambiguous. V gave up 3 bases and J gave up 1 base, with 7 bases separating them. Germline values: CDR1 KGHSH, CDR2 LQKENI. This CDR3 is built from 15 residues. Here the CDR3 reads CASSPVGSGANVLTF. The CDR3 bases are TGTGCCAGCTCACCCGTCGGATCTGGGGCCAACGTCCTGACTTTC.

The chain has TRBV4-1 and TRBJ2-3; 11 positions agree with TRBD2. Germline values: CDR1 MGHRA, CDR2 YSYEKL. This CDR3 is built from 16 residues. Trimming took 0 bases from V and 3 from J; bases not matched to a gene: 2. In DNA form, the CDR3 reads TGCGCCAGCAGCCAAGAACTAGCGGGAGCTACAGATACGCAGTATTTT. It is translated as CASSQELAGATDTQYF.

This chain links TRBV7-8 with TRBJ1-1; D is unclear. In germline, CDR1 is SGHVS, CDR2 FQNEAQ. Trimming removed 1 base from V and 1 base from J, with 10 bases in between. CDR3 length: 15 residues. The CDR3 loop reads CASSLERAENTEAFF. For the CDR3, the DNA is TGTGCCAGCAGCTTAGAACGGGCAGAGAACACTGAAGCTTTCTTT.

The V gene is TRBV6-1, the J gene TRBJ1-2; 7 nucleotides line up with TRBD1. V was pared by 6 bases and J by 7 bases, with 8 bases of the junction left unmatched. Germline CDR1 is MNHNS and CDR2 is SASEGT. This CDR3 contains 13 residues. CDR3 in amino acids: CASSETGEGGYTF. CDR3 DNA sequence: TGTGCCAGCAGCGAAACAGGGGAGGGTGGCTACACCTTC.

The chain employs TRBV11-2 and TRBJ2-7; the match to TRBD2 covers 7 bases. Per germline, CDR1 SGHAT and CDR2 FQNNGV. J gave up 7 bases and V 7 bases, and 7 bases lay outside the gene matches. The CDR3 length is 12 residues. Here the CDR3 DNA reads TGTGCCAGCATGGCTCGAGCGGGGGAGCAGTACTTC. This encodes CASMARAGEQYF.

The rearrangement joins TRBV25-1 to TRBJ2-3; the match to TRBD2 covers 9 bases. Germline lookup yields CDR1 MGHDK and CDR2 SYGVNS. The CDR3 runs to 17 residues. Losses at the gene ends were 3 bases for V and 2 bases for J; bases not matched to a gene: 9. CDR3 sequence reads: CASSDWETSGYTDTQYF. CDR3 nucleotide sequence: TGTGCCAGCAGTGATTGGGAGACTAGCGGCTACACAGATACGCAGTATTTT.

About this clone itself: Distinct nucleotide sequences in the sample also encode this CDR3. CDR3 DNA: TGTGCCAGCAGCCGGGGATCTGGGGCCAACGTCCTGACTTTC. Its protein is CASSRGSGANVLTF. V and J are TRBV7-9 and TRBJ2-6; possibly TRBD2 for D (5 bases). The germline V and J ends were trimmed by 5 bases and 1 base, with 6 bases remaining between them. Germline CDR1 is SEHNR and CDR2 is FQNEAQ (reference sequence). The CDR3 runs 14 residues.

The V and J genes are TRBV10-3 and TRBJ2-3; 7 bases align to TRBD2. CDR1 is ENHRY and CDR2 is SYGVKD in the germline V gene. The junction had 10 bases not matched to a gene; V was cut back by 0 bases and J by 7 bases. CDR3 length: 16 amino acids. This CDR3 is CAISESTSLRRNTQYF. CDR3 nucleotide sequence: TGTGCCATCAGTGAGTCGACTAGCTTACGCAGAAATACGCAGTATTTT.

This chain connects TRBV27 to TRBJ2-1; unclear D gene. Germline values: CDR1 MNHEY, CDR2 SMNVEV (reference sequence). This CDR3 has 16 residues. V gave up 1 base and J gave up 0 bases, with 10 bases separating them. The DNA of the CDR3 is TGTGCCAGCAGTTTATTCGCTGGTGGCTCCTACAATGAGCAGTTCTTC. This codes for CASSLFAGGSYNEQFF.

On this clone itself: Within the sample, other DNA sequences also encode this same CDR3. The gene calls are TRBV19 and TRBJ1-4; possible D gene TRBD1, 5 bases. Germline values: CDR1 LNHDA, CDR2 SQIVND (reference sequence). This CDR3 is built from 15 residues. Trimming stripped 1 base from V and 0 bases from J, with 6 bases between. The CDR3 is CASSIGGATNEKLFF. The CDR3 DNA is TGTGCCAGTAGTATAGGAGGGGCAACTAATGAAAAACTGTTTTTT.